This T cell receptor beta chain emerged from a study of CD8+ T cells in alopecia areata. This clone was detected only once. Extraction of RNA preceded its reverse transcription into cDNA, which served as the sequencing template. TCRdb's copy holds only in-frame clones and misses some; the assay was immunoSEQ multiplex PCR. The table records roughly 200,000 clones, almost 65% of them present only once. V shed 7 bases and J shed 4 bases, with 13 bases lying between them. CDR1 SNHLY and CDR2 FYNNEI come from the germline V gene. CDR3 size: 14 residues. This chain joins TRBV2 and TRBJ2-2, with D uncertain. The sequence derives from a human donor with alopecia areata. The specimen was CD4+ T cells sorted from blood, collected at week 0. CDR3 nucleotide sequence: TGTGCCAGCAAGGGCGAGGTGGGCACCGGGGAGCTGTTTTTT. This sequence encodes CASKGEVGTGELFF.